This TCR beta chain was found in a study of T cells in Graves' hyperthyroidism and ophthalmopathy. V trimming: 5 bases; J trimming: 5 bases; junction bases outside the gene matches: 11. CDR3 length: 16 amino acids. Germline values: CDR1 SEHNR, CDR2 FQNEAQ (reference sequence). This clonotype was counted many times. RNA transcripts served as the template for amplifying TCR beta CDR3 regions. Initially, a first-round RT-PCR of the TCR CDR3 employed the HTBI primer set. TCRdb re-called the multiplex PCR reads with MiXCR, one entry per CDR3 protein. The sample holds hundreds of thousands of distinct CDR3 sequences, around 13% seen once.

V gene TRBV7-9 combines with J gene TRBJ2-3, with 9 positions matching TRBD2. This receptor was obtained from a woman aged 18-29 years with Graves' hyperthyroidism. Sequenced input: blood. The CDR3 DNA reads as TGTGCCAGCAGCCGTAGAGCGGGAGGTTCTGGAGATACGCAGTATTTT. Encoded protein: CASSRRAGGSGDTQYF.